This T cell receptor beta chain was sequenced during a study of T cell responses to AZD1222 COVID-19 vaccine. Study findings and constraints: Unmutated regions of variants are reportedly targeted by nearly half of spike-specific TCRs. Seropositivity was recorded at baseline in only six AZD1222 recipients. Receipt of two AZD1222 doses was followed by a rise in Spike-specific TCR breadth and depth.

Points on this clone: Its antigen is undetermined.

Germline loops: CDR1 SGHNT, CDR2 YYREEE (reference sequence). V trimming: 1 base; J trimming: 5 bases; junction bases outside the gene matches: 2. This CDR3 spans 14 amino acids. Sequenced by immunoSEQ multiplex PCR; TCRdb stores in-frame clones only, minus some. The sample consists of tens of thousands of clones, less than 95% of them appearing once. The rearrangement joins TRBV5-4 to TRBJ1-4; 7 bases match TRBD1. The sequencing used peripheral blood, collected 28 days after the second AZD1222 dose. This clonotype originated in an adult who received the AZD1222 COVID-19 vaccine. The CDR3 here is CASSLKQGNEKLFF. The DNA for the CDR3 is TGTGCCAGCAGCTTGAAACAGGGGAATGAAAAACTGTTTTTT.